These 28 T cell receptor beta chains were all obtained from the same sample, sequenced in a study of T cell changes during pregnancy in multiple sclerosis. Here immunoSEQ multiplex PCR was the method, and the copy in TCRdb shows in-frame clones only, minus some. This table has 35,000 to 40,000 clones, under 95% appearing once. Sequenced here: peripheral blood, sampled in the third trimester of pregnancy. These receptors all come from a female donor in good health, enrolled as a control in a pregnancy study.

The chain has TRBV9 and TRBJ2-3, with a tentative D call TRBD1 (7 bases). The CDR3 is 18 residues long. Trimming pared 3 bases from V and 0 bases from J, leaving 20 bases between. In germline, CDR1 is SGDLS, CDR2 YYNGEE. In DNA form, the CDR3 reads TGTGCCAGCAGCGCCGCAGGGGGGACCAGGATGAGCACAGATACGCAGTATTTT. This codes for CASSAAGGTRMSTDTQYF.

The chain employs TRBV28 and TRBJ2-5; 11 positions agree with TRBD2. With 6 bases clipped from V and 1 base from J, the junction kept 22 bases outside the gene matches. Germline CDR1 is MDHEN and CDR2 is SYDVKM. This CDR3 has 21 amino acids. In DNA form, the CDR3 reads TGTGCCAGCAGCCTAACTTCCCCGACTAGCGGGAAGAGGCCTATCCAAGAGACCCAGTACTTC. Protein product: CASSLTSPTSGKRPIQETQYF. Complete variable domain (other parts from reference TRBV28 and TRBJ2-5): DVKVTQSSRYLVKRTGEKVFLECVQDMDHENMFWYRQDPGLGLRLIYFSYDVKMKEKGDIPEGYSVSREKKERFSLILESASTNQTSMYLCASSLTSPTSGKRPIQETQYFGPGTRLLVL.

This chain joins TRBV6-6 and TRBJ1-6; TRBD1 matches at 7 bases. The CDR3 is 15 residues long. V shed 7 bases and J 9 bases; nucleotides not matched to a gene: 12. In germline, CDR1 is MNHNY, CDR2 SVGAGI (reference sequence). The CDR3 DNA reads TGTGCCAGCACCCGGGACAGCATCAGTGGTTCACCCCTCCACTTT. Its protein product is CASTRDSISGSPLHF.

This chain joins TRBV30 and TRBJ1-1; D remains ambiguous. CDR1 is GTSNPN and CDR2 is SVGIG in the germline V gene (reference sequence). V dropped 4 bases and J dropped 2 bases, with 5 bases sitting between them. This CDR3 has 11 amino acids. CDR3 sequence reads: CAWISNTEAFF. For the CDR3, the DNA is TGTGCCTGGATCTCTAACACTGAAGCTTTCTTT.

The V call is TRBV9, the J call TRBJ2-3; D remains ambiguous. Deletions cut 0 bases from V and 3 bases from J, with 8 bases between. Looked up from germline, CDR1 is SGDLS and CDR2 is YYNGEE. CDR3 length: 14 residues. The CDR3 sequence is CASSVAQLTDTQYF. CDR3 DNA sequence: TGTGCCAGCAGCGTAGCACAGCTAACAGATACGCAGTATTTT.

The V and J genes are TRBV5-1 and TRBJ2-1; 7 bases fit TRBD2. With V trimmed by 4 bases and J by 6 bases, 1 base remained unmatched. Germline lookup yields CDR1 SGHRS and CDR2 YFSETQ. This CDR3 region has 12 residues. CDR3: CASSRTSNEQFF. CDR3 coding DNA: TGCGCCAGCAGCCGGACTAGCAATGAGCAGTTCTTC.

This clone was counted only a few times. CDR3 coding DNA: TGTGCCATCAGTGAGGGGGGGGCTGGGGCCAACGTCCTGACTTTC. Its protein product is CAISEGGAGANVLTF. The chain employs TRBV10-3 and TRBJ2-6; 7 bases align to TRBD2. Germline CDR1 is ENHRY and CDR2 is SYGVKD. This CDR3 comprises 15 residues. The trim removed 2 bases at V and 2 bases at J, leaving 0 bases unmatched.

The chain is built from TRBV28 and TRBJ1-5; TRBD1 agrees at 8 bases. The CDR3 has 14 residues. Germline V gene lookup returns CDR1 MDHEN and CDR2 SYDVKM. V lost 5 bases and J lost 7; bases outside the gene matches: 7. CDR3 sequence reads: CASSTGQGRQPQHF. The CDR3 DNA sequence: TGTGCCAGCAGTACTGGACAGGGCCGCCAGCCCCAGCATTTT. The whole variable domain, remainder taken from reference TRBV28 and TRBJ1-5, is DVKVTQSSRYLVKRTGEKVFLECVQDMDHENMFWYRQDPGLGLRLIYFSYDVKMKEKGDIPEGYSVSREKKERFSLILESASTNQTSMYLCASSTGQGRQPQHFGDGTRLSIL.

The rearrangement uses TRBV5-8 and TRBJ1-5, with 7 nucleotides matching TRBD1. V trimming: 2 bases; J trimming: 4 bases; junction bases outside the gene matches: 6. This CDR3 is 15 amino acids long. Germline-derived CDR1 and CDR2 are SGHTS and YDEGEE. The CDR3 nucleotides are TGTGCCAGCAGCTTCCCTGACAGGGTTAATCAGCCCCAGCATTTT. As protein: CASSFPDRVNQPQHF.

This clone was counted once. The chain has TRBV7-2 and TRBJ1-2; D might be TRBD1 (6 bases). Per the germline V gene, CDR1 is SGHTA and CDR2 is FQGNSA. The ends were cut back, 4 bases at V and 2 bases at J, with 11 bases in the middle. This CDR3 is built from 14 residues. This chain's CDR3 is CASSSHQGNYGYTF. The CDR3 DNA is TGTGCCAGCAGCTCTCATCAGGGGAACTATGGCTACACCTTC.

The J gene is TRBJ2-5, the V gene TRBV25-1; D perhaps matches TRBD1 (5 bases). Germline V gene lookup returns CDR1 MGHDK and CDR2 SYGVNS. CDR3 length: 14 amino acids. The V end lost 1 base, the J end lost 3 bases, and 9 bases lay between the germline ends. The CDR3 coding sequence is TGTGCCAGCAGTGAATCCAGGGTTGAAGAGACCCAGTACTTC. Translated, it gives CASSESRVEETQYF.

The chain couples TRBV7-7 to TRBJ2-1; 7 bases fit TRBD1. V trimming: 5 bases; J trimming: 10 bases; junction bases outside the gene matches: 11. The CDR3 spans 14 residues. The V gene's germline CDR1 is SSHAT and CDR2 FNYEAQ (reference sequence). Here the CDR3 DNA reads TGTGCCAGCAGCCCCGGGACAGCAGCCAAGGAGCAGTTCTTC. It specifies CASSPGTAAKEQFF.

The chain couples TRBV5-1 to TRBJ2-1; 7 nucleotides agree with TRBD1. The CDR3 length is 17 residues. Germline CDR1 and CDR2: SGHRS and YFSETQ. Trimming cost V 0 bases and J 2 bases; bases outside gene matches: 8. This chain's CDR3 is CASSLDLRQGPYNEQFF. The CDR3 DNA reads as TGCGCCAGCAGCTTGGATTTGCGACAGGGACCCTACAATGAGCAGTTCTTC. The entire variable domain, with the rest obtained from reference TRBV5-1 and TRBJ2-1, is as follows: KAGVTQTPRYLIKTRGQQVTLSCSPISGHRSVSWYQQTPGQGLQFLFEYFSETQRNKGNFPGRFSGRQFSNSRSEMNVSTLELGDSALYLCASSLDLRQGPYNEQFFGPGTRLTVL.

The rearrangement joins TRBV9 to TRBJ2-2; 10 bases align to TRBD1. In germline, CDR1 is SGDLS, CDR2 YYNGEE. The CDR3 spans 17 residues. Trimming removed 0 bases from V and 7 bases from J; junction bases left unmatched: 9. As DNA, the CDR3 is TGTGCCAGCAGCGTAGAGGGAGACAGGGGGCGAGACGGGGAGCTGTTTTTT. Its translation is CASSVEGDRGRDGELFF.

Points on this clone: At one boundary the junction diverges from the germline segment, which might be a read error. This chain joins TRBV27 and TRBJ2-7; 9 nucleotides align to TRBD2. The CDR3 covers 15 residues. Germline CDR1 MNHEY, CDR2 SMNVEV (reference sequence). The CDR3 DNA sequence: TGTGCCAGCAGTTTCGGAGCGGGAGGCTCCTTCGAGCAGTACTTC. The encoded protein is CASSFGAGGSFEQYF.

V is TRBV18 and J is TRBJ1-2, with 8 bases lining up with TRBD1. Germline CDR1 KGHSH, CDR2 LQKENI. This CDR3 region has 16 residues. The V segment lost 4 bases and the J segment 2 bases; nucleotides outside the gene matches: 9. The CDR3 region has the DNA TGTGCCAGCTCACAGCCGACAGGGGATAAAAACTATGGCTACACCTTC. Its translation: CASSQPTGDKNYGYTF. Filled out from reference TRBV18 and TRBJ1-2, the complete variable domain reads NAGVMQNPRHLVRRRGQEARLRCSPMKGHSHVYWYRQLPEEGLKFMVYLQKENIIDESGMPKERFSAEFPKEGPSILRIQQVVRGDSAAYFCASSQPTGDKNYGYTFGSGTRLTVV.

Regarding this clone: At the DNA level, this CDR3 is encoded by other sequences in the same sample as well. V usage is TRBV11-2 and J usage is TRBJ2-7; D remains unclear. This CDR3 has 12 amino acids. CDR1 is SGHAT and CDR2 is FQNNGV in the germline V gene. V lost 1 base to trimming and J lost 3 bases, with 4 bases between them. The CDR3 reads CASSLGLYEQYF. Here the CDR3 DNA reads TGTGCCAGCAGCTTAGGGCTCTACGAGCAGTACTTC. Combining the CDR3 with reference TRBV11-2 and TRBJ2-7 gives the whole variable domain EAGVAQSPRYKIIEKRQSVAFWCNPISGHATLYWYQQILGQGPKLLIQFQNNGVVDDSQLPKDRFSAERLKGVDSTLKIQPAKLEDSAVYLCASSLGLYEQYFGPGTRLTVT.

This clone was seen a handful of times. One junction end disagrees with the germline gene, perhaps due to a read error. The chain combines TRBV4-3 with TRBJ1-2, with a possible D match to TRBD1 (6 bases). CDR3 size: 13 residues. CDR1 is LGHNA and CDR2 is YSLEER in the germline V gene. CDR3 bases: TGCGCCAGCAGCGAAGACAGGAACTATGGCTACACCTTC. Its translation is CASSEDRNYGYTF.

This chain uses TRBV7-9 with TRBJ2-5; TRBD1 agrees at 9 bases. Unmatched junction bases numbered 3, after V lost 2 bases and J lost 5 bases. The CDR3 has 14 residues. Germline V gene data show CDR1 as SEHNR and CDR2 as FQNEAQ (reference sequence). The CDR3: CASSLSTGGETQYF. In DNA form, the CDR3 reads TGTGCCAGCAGCTTATCGACAGGGGGGGAGACCCAGTACTTC.

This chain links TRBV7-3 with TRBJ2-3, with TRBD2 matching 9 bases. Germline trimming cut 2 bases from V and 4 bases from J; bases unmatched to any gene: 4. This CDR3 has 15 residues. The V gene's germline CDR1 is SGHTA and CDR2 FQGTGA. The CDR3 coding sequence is TGTGCCAGCAGCTTAGTCGCGGGGGGGCCAGATACGCAGTATTTT. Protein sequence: CASSLVAGGPDTQYF. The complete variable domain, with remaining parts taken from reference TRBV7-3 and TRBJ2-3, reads GAGVSQTPSNKVTEKGKYVELRCDPISGHTALYWYRQSLGQGPEFLIYFQGTGAADDSGLPNDRFFAVRPEGSVSTLKIQRTERGDSAVYLCASSLVAGGPDTQYFGPGTRLTVL.

The CDR3 sequence is CASSFLAAYEQYF. The CDR3 nucleotides are TGTGCCAGCAGCTTTCTTGCAGCCTACGAGCAGTACTTC. The rearrangement links TRBV7-8 to TRBJ2-7; D is undetermined. The CDR3 has 13 residues. The germline CDR1 and CDR2 sequences are SGHVS and FQNEAQ. V was shortened by 3 bases and J by 2 bases, with 8 bases between the two germline ends.

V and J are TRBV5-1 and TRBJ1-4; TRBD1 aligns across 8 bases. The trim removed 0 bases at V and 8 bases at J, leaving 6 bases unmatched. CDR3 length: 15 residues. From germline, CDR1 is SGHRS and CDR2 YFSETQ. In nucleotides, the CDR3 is TGCGCCAGCAGCTTGGGGACAGGGTTAGAGGAAAAACTGTTTTTT. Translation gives CASSLGTGLEEKLFF. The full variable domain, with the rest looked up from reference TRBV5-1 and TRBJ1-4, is KAGVTQTPRYLIKTRGQQVTLSCSPISGHRSVSWYQQTPGQGLQFLFEYFSETQRNKGNFPGRFSGRQFSNSRSEMNVSTLELGDSALYLCASSLGTGLEEKLFFGSGTQLSVL.

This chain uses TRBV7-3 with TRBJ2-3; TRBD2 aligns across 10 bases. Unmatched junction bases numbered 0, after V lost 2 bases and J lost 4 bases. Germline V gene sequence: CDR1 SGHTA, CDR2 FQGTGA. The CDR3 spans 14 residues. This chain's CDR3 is CASSLLAGADTQYF. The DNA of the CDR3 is TGTGCCAGCAGCTTACTAGCGGGGGCAGATACGCAGTATTTT. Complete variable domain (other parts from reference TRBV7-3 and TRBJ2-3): GAGVSQTPSNKVTEKGKYVELRCDPISGHTALYWYRQSLGQGPEFLIYFQGTGAADDSGLPNDRFFAVRPEGSVSTLKIQRTERGDSAVYLCASSLLAGADTQYFGPGTRLTVL.

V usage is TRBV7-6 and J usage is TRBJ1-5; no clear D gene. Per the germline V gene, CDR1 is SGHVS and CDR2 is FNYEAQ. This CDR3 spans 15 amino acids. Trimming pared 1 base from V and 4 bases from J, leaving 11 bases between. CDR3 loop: CASSLEGGTNQPQHF. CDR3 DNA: TGTGCCAGCAGCTTAGAGGGAGGTACTAATCAGCCCCAGCATTTT.

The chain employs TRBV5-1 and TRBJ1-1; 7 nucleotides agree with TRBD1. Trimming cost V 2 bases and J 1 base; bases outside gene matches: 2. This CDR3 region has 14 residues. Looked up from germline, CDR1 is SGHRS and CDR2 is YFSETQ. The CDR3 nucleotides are TGCGCCAGCAGCTTAGGGGACAGGAACACTGAAGCTTTCTTT. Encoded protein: CASSLGDRNTEAFF. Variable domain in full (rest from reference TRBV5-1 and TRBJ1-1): KAGVTQTPRYLIKTRGQQVTLSCSPISGHRSVSWYQQTPGQGLQFLFEYFSETQRNKGNFPGRFSGRQFSNSRSEMNVSTLELGDSALYLCASSLGDRNTEAFFGQGTRLTVV.

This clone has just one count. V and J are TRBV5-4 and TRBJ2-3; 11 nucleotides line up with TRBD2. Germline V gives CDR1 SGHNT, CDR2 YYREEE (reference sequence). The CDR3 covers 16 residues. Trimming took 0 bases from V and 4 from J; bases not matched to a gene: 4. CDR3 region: CASSLDLAGGSDTQYF. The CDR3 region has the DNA TGTGCCAGCAGCTTGGATCTAGCGGGAGGTTCAGATACGCAGTATTTT.

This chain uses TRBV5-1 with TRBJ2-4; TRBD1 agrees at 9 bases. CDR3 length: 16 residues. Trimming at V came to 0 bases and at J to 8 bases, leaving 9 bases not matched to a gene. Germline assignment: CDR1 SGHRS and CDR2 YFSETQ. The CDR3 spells CASSLERDRALHIQYF. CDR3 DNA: TGCGCCAGCAGCTTGGAAAGGGACAGGGCCTTACACATTCAGTACTTC.

CDR3 in DNA: TGTGCCAGCAGCCTGAGCGGGGGGGCCAGAGGAGGAGAGACCCAGTACTTC. This sequence encodes CASSLSGGARGGETQYF. This chain uses TRBV13 with TRBJ2-5; TRBD2 matches at 10 bases. In germline, CDR1 is PRHDT, CDR2 FYEKMQ (reference sequence). This CDR3 has 17 residues. V dropped 5 bases and J dropped 4; count of bases not matched to a gene: 13. Based on the CDR3 plus reference TRBV13 and TRBJ2-5, the full variable domain is AAGVIQSPRHLIKEKRETATLKCYPIPRHDTVYWYQQGPGQDPQFLISFYEKMQSDKGSIPDRFSAQQFSDYHSELNMSSLELGDSALYFCASSLSGGARGGETQYFGPGTRLLVL.